The 18 T cell receptor beta chains listed next were all sequenced from one sample in a study of T cell responses to AZD1222 COVID-19 vaccine. Measured with immunoSEQ multiplex PCR; TCRdb has only the in-frame clones, and not every one. The sample holds some 170,000 clones, 85% to 90% seen once. The sequenced sample was peripheral blood, obtained 28 days after the second dose of the MenACWY control vaccine. These receptor sequences come from an adult who received the MenACWY meningococcal vaccine as a control.

This sequence joins TRBV10-3 and TRBJ2-1, with a weak D call TRBD1 (5 bases). V was pared by 2 bases and J by 4 bases, with 12 bases between. Germline lookup yields CDR1 ENHRY and CDR2 SYGVKD. This CDR3 contains 15 residues. In DNA, the CDR3 is TGTGCCATCAGTGAGGCGAGTAGGGGTTACAATGAGCAGTTCTTC. It yields the protein CAISEASRGYNEQFF.

The chain recombines TRBV10-1 with TRBJ2-1; D is unclear. The germline gives CDR1 WNHNN, CDR2 SYGVQD (reference sequence). The CDR3 consists of 16 residues. The V end was cut by 3 bases, the J end by 0 bases, with 12 bases between. CDR3 nucleotide sequence: TGCGCCAGCAGTGATTGGGGTAGAGGCTCCTACAATGAGCAGTTCTTC. This sequence encodes CASSDWGRGSYNEQFF.

The rearrangement uses TRBV20-1 and TRBJ1-2; D is perhaps TRBD1 (5 bases). The germline V and J ends were trimmed by 3 bases and 0 bases, with 8 bases remaining between them. CDR3 length: 13 residues. Germline assignment: CDR1 DFQATT and CDR2 SNEGSKA (reference sequence). The CDR3 nucleotides are TGCAGTGCTAGTGGGGGGACTAACTATGGCTACACCTTC. Its translation is CSASGGTNYGYTF.

The CDR3 DNA reads as TGTGCCAGCAGCCAAGACAGGTATTTTACCTACGAGCAGTACTTC. Protein: CASSQDRYFTYEQYF. The J gene is TRBJ2-7, the V gene TRBV14; D call uncertain. V shed 0 bases and J shed 2 bases, with 11 bases lying between them. Germline values: CDR1 SGHDN, CDR2 FVKESK. This CDR3 is built from 15 residues.

J is TRBJ2-3 and V is TRBV9; D ambiguous. The V gene's germline CDR1 is SGDLS and CDR2 YYNGEE. The CDR3 runs 11 residues. Trimming pared 4 bases from V and 3 bases from J, leaving 3 bases between. CDR3 residues: CASSSTDTQYF. The CDR3 DNA sequence: TGTGCCAGCAGCTCAACAGATACGCAGTATTTT.

The J gene is TRBJ2-5, the V gene TRBV7-7, with 12 bases matching TRBD1. The CDR3 has 15 residues. Germline trimming cut 5 bases from V and 6 bases from J; bases unmatched to any gene: 7. CDR1 is SSHAT and CDR2 is FNYEAQ in the germline V gene (reference sequence). CDR3 sequence (DNA): TGTGCCAGCAGCACCGGGACAGGGGGCCTGAAGACCCAGTACTTC. This codes for CASSTGTGGLKTQYF.

The rearrangement joins TRBV24-1 to TRBJ2-2; D may correspond to TRBD1 or TRBD2 (5 bases each). The CDR3 runs to 16 residues. Per germline, CDR1 KGHDR and CDR2 SFDVKD. Trimming removed 5 bases at V and 4 bases at J, with 16 bases between. CDR3 region: CATSVLGEGSTGELFF. For the CDR3, the DNA is TGTGCCACCAGTGTTCTGGGGGAAGGGTCCACCGGGGAGCTGTTTTTT.

The chain joins TRBV29-1 to TRBJ1-2; no definite D call. Trimming cost V 4 bases and J 7 bases, with 13 bases left between them. The V gene's germline CDR1 is SQVTM and CDR2 ANQGSEA. This CDR3 contains 12 residues. CDR3 protein: CSVGGRESGYTF. The CDR3 DNA reads TGCAGCGTTGGAGGGCGGGAGAGTGGCTACACCTTC.

The V gene is TRBV19, the J gene TRBJ1-6; unclear D gene. The CDR3 has 19 residues. V shed 2 bases and J shed 3 bases, with 20 bases lying between them. CDR1 and CDR2 (germline): LNHDA, SQIVND (reference sequence). The CDR3 sequence: CASSIKPPGGSIYNSPLHF. CDR3 sequence (DNA): TGTGCCAGTAGTATAAAGCCCCCGGGCGGATCGATCTATAATTCACCCCTCCACTTT.

The gene calls are TRBV4-3 and TRBJ2-2, with 7 bases aligning to TRBD2. Trimming at V came to 2 bases and at J to 4 bases, leaving 10 bases not matched to a gene. Germline CDR1 is LGHNA and CDR2 is YSLEER. The CDR3 totals 17 residues. The CDR3 is CASSQNNQAGFTGELFF. CDR3 nucleotide sequence: TGCGCCAGCAGCCAAAACAATCAAGCGGGGTTCACCGGGGAGCTGTTTTTT.

The genes are TRBV30 and TRBJ2-7, with D hard to call. In germline, CDR1 is GTSNPN, CDR2 SVGIG (reference sequence). This CDR3 comprises 12 residues. Trimming left V 1 base short and J 3 bases short, with 7 bases between. Here the CDR3 DNA reads TGTGCCTGGAGTGACGGCTTCTACGAGCAGTACTTC. This gives the protein CAWSDGFYEQYF.

The rearrangement joins TRBV5-6 to TRBJ2-1; 10 nucleotides align to TRBD1. CDR1 SGHDT and CDR2 YYEEEE come from the germline V gene. Germline trimming cut 7 bases from V and 6 bases from J; bases unmatched to any gene: 4. CDR3 length equals 13 residues. DNA for the CDR3: TGTGCCAGCGGGAGACAGGGGGCCAATGAGCAGTTCTTC. Residues: CASGRQGANEQFF.

This chain connects TRBV19 to TRBJ1-1; 7 nucleotides line up with TRBD1. V lost 6 bases to trimming and J lost 11 bases; unmatched junction nucleotides: 15. Germline CDR1 reads LNHDA; CDR2 reads SQIVND (reference sequence). This CDR3 has 14 amino acids. The CDR3 region has the DNA TGTGCCAGTAGCCGGGAAGGGACAGCTCAGAGGGCTTTCTTT. This gives the protein CASSREGTAQRAFF.

The rearrangement uses TRBV18 and TRBJ1-4, with D possibly matching TRBD1 (5 bases). The V end lost 2 bases, the J end lost 7 bases, and 14 bases lay between the germline ends. The CDR3 has 15 amino acids. CDR1 and CDR2 from the germline V gene are KGHSH and LQKENI. CDR3: CASSPNSSGGEKLFF. The DNA for the CDR3 is TGTGCCAGCTCACCAAACTCCAGCGGGGGTGAAAAACTGTTTTTT.

There are a few counts of this clone. V is TRBV7-2 and J is TRBJ2-5, with 7 bases matching TRBD1. V lost 8 bases, J lost 4 bases, and 16 bases stayed unmatched. Germline CDR1 is SGHTA and CDR2 is FQGNSA. The CDR3 extends over 16 amino acids. Here the CDR3 reads CASSQGGRGNGETQYF. The CDR3 DNA reads TGTGCCAGCTCCCAAGGGGGCAGGGGGAACGGAGAGACCCAGTACTTC. Full variable domain (remainder filled in from reference TRBV7-2 and TRBJ2-5): GAGVSQSPSNKVTEKGKDVELRCDPISGHTALYWYRQSLGQGLEFLIYFQGNSAPDKSGLPSDRFSAERTGGSVSTLTIQRTQQEDSAVYLCASSQGGRGNGETQYFGPGTRLLVL.

This chain joins TRBV5-1 and TRBJ1-1; D unclear. This CDR3 is built from 16 residues. Germline-derived CDR1 and CDR2 are SGHRS and YFSETQ. Trimming left V 0 bases short and J 3 bases short, with 15 bases between. This CDR3 is CASSLDAGVTDTEAFF. As DNA, the CDR3 is TGCGCCAGCAGCTTGGATGCGGGTGTAACGGACACTGAAGCTTTCTTT.

The rearrangement links TRBV29-1 to TRBJ2-7, with 7 positions matching TRBD2. The V and J ends lost 6 bases and 3 bases, in that order; junction bases with no gene match: 8. The V gene's germline CDR1 is SQVTM and CDR2 ANQGSEA. CDR3 size: 13 residues. The CDR3 DNA follows: TGCAGCGTCCGGACTAGATTGTACTACGAGCAGTACTTC. Translating it yields CSVRTRLYYEQYF.

The rearrangement uses TRBV5-1 and TRBJ2-7, with D unclear. The CDR3 runs to 14 residues. Per germline, CDR1 SGHRS and CDR2 YFSETQ. The V end was cut by 2 bases, the J end by 0 bases, with 9 bases between. The CDR3 DNA sequence: TGCGCCAGCAGCTTATCGACCAGCTCCTACGAGCAGTACTTC. It translates to CASSLSTSSYEQYF.